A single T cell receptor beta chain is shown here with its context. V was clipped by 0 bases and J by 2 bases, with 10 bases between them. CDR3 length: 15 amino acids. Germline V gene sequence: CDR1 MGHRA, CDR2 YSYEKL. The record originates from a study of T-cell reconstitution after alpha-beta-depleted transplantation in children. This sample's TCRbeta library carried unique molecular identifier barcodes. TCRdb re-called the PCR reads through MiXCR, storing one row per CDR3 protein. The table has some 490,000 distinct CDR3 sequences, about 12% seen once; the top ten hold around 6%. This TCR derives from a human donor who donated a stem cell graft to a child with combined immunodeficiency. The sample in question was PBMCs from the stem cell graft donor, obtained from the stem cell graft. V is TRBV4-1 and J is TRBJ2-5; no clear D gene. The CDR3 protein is CASSQDSMGQETQYF. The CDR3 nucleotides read TGCGCCAGCAGCCAAGATTCAATGGGTCAAGAGACCCAGTACTTC.